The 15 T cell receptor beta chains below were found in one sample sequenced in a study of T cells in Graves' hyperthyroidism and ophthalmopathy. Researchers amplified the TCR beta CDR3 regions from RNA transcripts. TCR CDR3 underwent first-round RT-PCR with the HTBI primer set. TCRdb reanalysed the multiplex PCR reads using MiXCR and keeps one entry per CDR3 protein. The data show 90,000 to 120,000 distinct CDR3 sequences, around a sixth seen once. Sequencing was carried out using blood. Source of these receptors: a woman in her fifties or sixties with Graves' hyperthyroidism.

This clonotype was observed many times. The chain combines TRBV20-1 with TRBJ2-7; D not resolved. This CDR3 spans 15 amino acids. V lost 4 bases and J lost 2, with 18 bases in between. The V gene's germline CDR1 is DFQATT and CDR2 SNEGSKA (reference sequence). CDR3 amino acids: CSATTRRRVTYEQYF. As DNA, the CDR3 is TGCAGTGCTACCACCCGACGACGAGTCACCTACGAGCAGTACTTC.

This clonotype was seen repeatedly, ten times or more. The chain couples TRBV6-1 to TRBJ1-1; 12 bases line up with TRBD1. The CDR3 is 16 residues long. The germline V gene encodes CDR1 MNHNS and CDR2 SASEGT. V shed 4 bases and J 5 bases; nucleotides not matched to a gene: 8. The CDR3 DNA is TGTGCCAGCAGTGCGGGGACAGGGGGCAGCGCGACTGAAGCTTTCTTT. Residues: CASSAGTGGSATEAFF.

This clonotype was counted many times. The CDR3 nucleotides are TGTGCCTGGAGTGAGAGTACAGTCAATGAGCAGTTCTTC. Its protein is CAWSESTVNEQFF. The gene calls are TRBV30 and TRBJ2-1; the D is unclear. The ends were cut back, 1 base at V and 6 bases at J, with 10 bases in the middle. The length of the CDR3 is 13 residues. Germline CDR1 reads GTSNPN; CDR2 reads SVGIG (reference sequence).

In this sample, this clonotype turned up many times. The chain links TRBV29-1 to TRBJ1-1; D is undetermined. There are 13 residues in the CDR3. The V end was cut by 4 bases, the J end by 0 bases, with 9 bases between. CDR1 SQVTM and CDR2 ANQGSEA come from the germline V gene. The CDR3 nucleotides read TGCAGCGTTGTAAGGCGGTTGAACACTGAAGCTTTCTTT. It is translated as CSVVRRLNTEAFF.

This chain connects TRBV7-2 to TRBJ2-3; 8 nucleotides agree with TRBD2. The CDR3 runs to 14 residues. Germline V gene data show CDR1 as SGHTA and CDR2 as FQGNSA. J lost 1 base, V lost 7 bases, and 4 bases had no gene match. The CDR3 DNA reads TGTGCCAGCACAAAGACTAGCGGCACAGATACGCAGTATTTT. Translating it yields CASTKTSGTDTQYF.

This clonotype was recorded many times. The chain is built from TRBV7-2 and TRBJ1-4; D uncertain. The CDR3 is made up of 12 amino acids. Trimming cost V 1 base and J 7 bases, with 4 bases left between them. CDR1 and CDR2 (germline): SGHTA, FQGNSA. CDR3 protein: CASSLGVEKLFF. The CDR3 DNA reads TGTGCCAGCAGCTTAGGGGTTGAAAAACTGTTTTTT.

The chain's CDR3 is CASSVAGWGLNTEAFF. DNA for the CDR3: TGTGCCAGCAGCGTGGCTGGTTGGGGTCTGAACACTGAAGCTTTCTTT. The chain joins TRBV5-5 to TRBJ1-1, with D uncertain. Per germline, CDR1 SGHKS and CDR2 YYEKEE (reference sequence). Trimming left V 4 bases short and J 0 bases short, with 16 bases between. There are 16 residues in the CDR3.

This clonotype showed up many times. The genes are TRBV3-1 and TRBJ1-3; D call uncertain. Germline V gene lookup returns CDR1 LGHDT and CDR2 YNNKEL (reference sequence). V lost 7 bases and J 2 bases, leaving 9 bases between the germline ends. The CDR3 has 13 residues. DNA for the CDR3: TGTGCCAGCAACGACCGCCCTGGAAACACCATATATTTT. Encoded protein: CASNDRPGNTIYF.

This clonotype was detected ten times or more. The DNA for the CDR3 is TGCAGCGTTGAAAGGGGGAGGTCAGTCAGGGACAATGAGCAGTTCTTC. It specifies CSVERGRSVRDNEQFF. The chain combines TRBV29-1 with TRBJ2-1; D is perhaps TRBD1 or TRBD2 (6 bases each). This CDR3 region has 16 residues. The germline V gene has CDR1 SQVTM and CDR2 ANQGSEA. V was clipped by 2 bases and J by 5 bases, with 19 bases between them.

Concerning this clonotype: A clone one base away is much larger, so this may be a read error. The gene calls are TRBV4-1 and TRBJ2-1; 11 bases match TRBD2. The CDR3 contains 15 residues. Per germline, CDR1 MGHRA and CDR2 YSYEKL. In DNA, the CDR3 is TGCGCCAGCAGTCTCACTAGCGGGGGTCCTTGGGGGCAGATCTTC. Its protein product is CASSLTSGGPWGQIF.

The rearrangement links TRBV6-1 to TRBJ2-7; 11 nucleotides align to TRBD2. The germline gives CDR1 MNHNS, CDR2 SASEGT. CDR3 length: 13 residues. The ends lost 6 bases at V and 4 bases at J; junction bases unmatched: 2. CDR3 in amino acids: CASRVAGGYEQYV. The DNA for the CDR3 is TGTGCCAGCAGGGTAGCGGGAGGGTACGAGCAGTACGTC.

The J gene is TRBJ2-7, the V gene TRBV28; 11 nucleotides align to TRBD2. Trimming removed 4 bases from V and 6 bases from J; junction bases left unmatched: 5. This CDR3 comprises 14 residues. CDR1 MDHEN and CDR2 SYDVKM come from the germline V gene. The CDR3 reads CASSSLAGAVEQYV. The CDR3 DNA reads TGTGCCAGCAGTTCACTAGCGGGAGCTGTCGAGCAGTACGTC.

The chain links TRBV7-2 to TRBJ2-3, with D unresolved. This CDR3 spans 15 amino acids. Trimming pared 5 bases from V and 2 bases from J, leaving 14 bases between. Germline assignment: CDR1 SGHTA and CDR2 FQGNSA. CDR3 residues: CASSRARRNTDTQYF. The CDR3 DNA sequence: TGTGCCAGCAGCAGGGCACGGCGCAACACAGATACGCAGTATTTT. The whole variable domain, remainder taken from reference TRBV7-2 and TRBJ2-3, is GAGVSQSPSNKVTEKGKDVELRCDPISGHTALYWYRQSLGQGLEFLIYFQGNSAPDKSGLPSDRFSAERTGGSVSTLTIQRTQQEDSAVYLCASSRARRNTDTQYFGPGTRLTVL.

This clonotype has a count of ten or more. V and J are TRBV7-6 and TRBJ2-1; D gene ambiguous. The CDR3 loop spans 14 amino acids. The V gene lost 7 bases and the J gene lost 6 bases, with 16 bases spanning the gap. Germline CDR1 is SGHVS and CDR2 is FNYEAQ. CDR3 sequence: CASTLITPSNEQFF. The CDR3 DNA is TGTGCCAGCACCTTGATTACACCCTCCAATGAGCAGTTCTTC.

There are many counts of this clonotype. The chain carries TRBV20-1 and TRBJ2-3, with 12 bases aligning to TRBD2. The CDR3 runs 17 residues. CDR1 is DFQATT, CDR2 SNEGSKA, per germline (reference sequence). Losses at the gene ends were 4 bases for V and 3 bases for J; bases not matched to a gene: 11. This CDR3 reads CSATTGLAGLGTDTQYF. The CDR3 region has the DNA TGCAGTGCTACCACAGGACTAGCGGGATTGGGGACAGATACGCAGTATTTT.